This T cell receptor (beta chain) was profiled in a study of OX40 agonist ivuxolimab in advanced cancers. General study findings and limits: Some nonresponders additionally presented with little normalized T-cell clonal expansion.

Measured with immunoSEQ multiplex PCR; TCRdb has only the in-frame clones, and not every one. Of 70,000 or so clones in the sample, around 90% are singletons; the top ten hold around 2.3%. This clone was seen only once. Its specificity is not known. Germline CDR1 is SGHRS and CDR2 is YFSETQ. The ends lost 0 bases at V and 2 bases at J; junction bases unmatched: 8. The CDR3 has 16 amino acids. This sequence joins TRBV5-1 and TRBJ2-7; 7 bases align to TRBD2. This TCR came from an adult with an advanced solid tumor such as melanoma, head and neck, liver or kidney cancer. The sequencing used CD4+ or CD8+ T cells sorted from blood, collected in a trial of the OX40 agonist ivuxolimab. CDR3 nucleotide sequence: TGCGCCAGCAGCTTGGCCTGGAGGGAGGGCCCCTACGAGCAGTACTTC. This encodes CASSLAWREGPYEQYF.